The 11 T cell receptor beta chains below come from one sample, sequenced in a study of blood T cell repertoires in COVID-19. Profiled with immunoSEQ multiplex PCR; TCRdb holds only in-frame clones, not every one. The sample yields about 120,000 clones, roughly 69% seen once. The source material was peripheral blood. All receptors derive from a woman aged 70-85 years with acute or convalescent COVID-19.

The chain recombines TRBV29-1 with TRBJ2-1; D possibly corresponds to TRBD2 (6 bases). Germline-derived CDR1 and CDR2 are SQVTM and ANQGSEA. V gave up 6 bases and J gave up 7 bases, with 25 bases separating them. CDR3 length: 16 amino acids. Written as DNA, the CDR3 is TGCAGCGTACGGGAGTCGGTCGGTGTGGGTGGGAATGAGCAGTTCTTC. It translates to CSVRESVGVGGNEQFF.

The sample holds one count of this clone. DNA for the CDR3: TGTGCCAGCAGCTCGGACAGCTTATATAATTCACCCCTCCACTTT. This gives the protein CASSSDSLYNSPLHF. V gene TRBV11-1 combines with J gene TRBJ1-6; D is possibly TRBD1 (6 bases). From germline, CDR1 is SGHAT and CDR2 FQDESV (reference sequence). The V end was cut by 4 bases, the J end by 4 bases, with 11 bases between. The CDR3 is 15 residues long.

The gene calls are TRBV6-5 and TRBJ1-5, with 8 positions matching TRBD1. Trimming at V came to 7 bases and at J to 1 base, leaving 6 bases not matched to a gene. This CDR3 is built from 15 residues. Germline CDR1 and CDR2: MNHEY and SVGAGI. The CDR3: CASNPNRGSNQPQHF. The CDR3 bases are TGTGCCAGCAACCCAAACAGGGGGAGCAATCAGCCCCAGCATTTT.

The CDR3 sequence is CASSPGTGMEAFF. The CDR3 nucleotides read TGTGCCAGTAGTCCCGGGACAGGAATGGAAGCTTTCTTT. J is TRBJ1-1 and V is TRBV19; 8 bases map to TRBD1. The CDR3 sequence is 13 residues long. The V gene's germline CDR1 is LNHDA and CDR2 SQIVND (reference sequence). V shed 5 bases and J 8 bases; nucleotides not matched to a gene: 7.

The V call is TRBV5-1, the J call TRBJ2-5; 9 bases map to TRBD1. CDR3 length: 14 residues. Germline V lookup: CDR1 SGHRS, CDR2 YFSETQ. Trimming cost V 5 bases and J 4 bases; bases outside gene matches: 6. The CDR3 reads CASSRTGGGETQYF. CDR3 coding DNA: TGCGCCAGCAGTCGTACAGGGGGCGGAGAGACCCAGTACTTC.

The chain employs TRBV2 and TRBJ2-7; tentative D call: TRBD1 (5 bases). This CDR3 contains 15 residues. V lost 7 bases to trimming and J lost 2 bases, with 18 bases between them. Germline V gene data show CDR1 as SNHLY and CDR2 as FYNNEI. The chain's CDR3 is CASTPRVVRTYEQYF. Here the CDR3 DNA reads TGTGCCAGCACTCCCAGGGTCGTCAGGACCTACGAGCAGTACTTC.

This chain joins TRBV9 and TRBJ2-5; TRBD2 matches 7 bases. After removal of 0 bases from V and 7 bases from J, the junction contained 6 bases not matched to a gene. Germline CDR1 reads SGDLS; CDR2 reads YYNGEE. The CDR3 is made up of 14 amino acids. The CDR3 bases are TGTGCCAGCAGCGTAGGGGGTAGCGGGCCGACCCAGTACTTC. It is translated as CASSVGGSGPTQYF.

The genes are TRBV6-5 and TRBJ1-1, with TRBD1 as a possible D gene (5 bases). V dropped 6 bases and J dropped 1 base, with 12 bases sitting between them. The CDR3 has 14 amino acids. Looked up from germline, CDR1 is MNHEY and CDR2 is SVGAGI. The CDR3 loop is CASRVGTTNTEAFF. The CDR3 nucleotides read TGTGCCAGCAGAGTAGGGACTACGAACACTGAAGCTTTCTTT.

The CDR3 nucleotides read TGTGCCATCAGTAATACAGGGAGGAACACTGAAGCTTTCTTT. Protein product: CAISNTGRNTEAFF. V is TRBV10-3 and J is TRBJ1-1, with D possibly matching TRBD1 (6 bases). Germline CDR1 is ENHRY and CDR2 is SYGVKD. Trimming took off 5 bases at V and 1 base at J, with 11 bases between the two ends. This CDR3 has 14 amino acids.

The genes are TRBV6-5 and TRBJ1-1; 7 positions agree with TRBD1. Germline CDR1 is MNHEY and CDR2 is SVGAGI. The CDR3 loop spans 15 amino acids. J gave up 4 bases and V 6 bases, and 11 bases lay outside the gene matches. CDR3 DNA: TGTGCCAGCAGGGTTAGTTTCACAGGGGCCACTGAAGCTTTCTTT. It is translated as CASRVSFTGATEAFF.

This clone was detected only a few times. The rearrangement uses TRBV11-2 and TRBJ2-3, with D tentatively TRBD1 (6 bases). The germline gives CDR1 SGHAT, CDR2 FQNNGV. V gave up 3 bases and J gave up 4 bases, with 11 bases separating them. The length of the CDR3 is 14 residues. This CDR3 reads CASSFSGGPDTQYF. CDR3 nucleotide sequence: TGTGCCAGCAGCTTTAGTGGGGGCCCAGATACGCAGTATTTT.